The rows below give T cell receptor delta chains drawn from one sample of a study of gamma-delta T cells after stem cell transplantation. TCRdb re-called the RT-PCR reads through CATT. In the table there are roughly 2,000 delta-chain clones, roughly 3% of which are singletons. The specimen was gamma-delta T cells. Every receptor here comes from a human donor. It is not recorded whose cells these are; they may come from a transplant donor. Each CDR3 is given with its conserved first and last residue. The order of the fields is J gene, V gene, CDR3 protein.

>TRDJ1|TRDV2
CACDYLRGGPKQSYTDKLIF
>TRDJ1|TRDV2
CACEELGDTQDKLIF
>TRDJ1|TRDV2
CACDPVNWGIRVGYTDKLTF
>TRDJ1|TRDV2
CACDTVNGGYVGSTDKLIF
>TRDJ1|TRDV1
CALGEHNGGSMYTDKLIF
>TRDJ3|TRDV2
CACDTGGLRSSWDTRQMFF
>TRDJ1|TRDV2
CACDPILGDTTDKLIF
>TRDJ1|TRDV1
CALGGTGYWGITQIKLIF
>TRDJ1|TRDV2
CACDRIPTGDTLTDKLIF
>TRDJ1|TRDV2
CACDTLEYTDKLIF
>TRDJ1|TRDV1
CALGEPPALGDKYTDKLIF
>TRDJ1|TRDV2
CACDTVALGVYWGIRSNTDKLIF
>TRDJ1|TRDV2
CACDTVTAGRYTDKLIF
>TRDJ1|TRDV2
CACDALASDKLIF
>TRDJ1|TRDV2
CACDTVVPGVEMRLIF
>TRDJ1|TRDV2
CACDTVGGQRKLIF
>TRDJ1|TRDV2
CACDTLLENRDKLIF
>TRDJ1|TRDV2
CACDALGDRNTDKLIF
>TRDJ1|TRDV2
CACDPLGKRTDKLIF
>TRDJ1|TRDV2
CACDTVGVPYTDKLIF
>TRDJ1|TRDV2
CACDTASRNYWGSQGDKLIF
>TRDJ1|TRDV2
CACDRGWGIRDKLIF
>TRDJ1|TRDV2
CACDTVLLGDTTDKLIF
>TRDJ1|TRDV2
CACDTLGTFGGYGSDKLIF
>TRDJ1|TRDV2
CACGPVLGDTRRNTDKLIF
>TRDJ1|TRDV2
CACDDLLGDATDKLIF
>TRDJ2|TRDV2
CACDTMGTLTAQLFF
>TRDJ1|TRDV2
CACDNVSTGPEALIF
>TRDJ1|TRDV2
CACDVLGDSMYTDKLIF
>TRDJ3|TRDV2
CASDPIEVDGLGDTPWDTRQMFF
>TRDJ1|TRDV2
CACDTVRLGDVYTDKLIF
>TRDJ3|TRDV2
CACDTLGDTQSSWDTRQMFF
>TRDJ1|TRDV2
CACDTIQGVLGDTRADKLIF
>TRDJ1|TRDV2
CACDPVGRITPYNHFTGADKLIF
>TRDJ1|TRDV2
CACDTIPGDRSTDKLIF
>TRDJ1|TRDV2
CACDTLRAPGFADILIF
>TRDJ1|TRDV2
CACDTVSPTTGGRTYTDKLIF
>TRDJ1|TRDV2
CACVPLLGFSEGDTDKLIF
>TRDJ1|TRDV2
CACDTVGLGGPYTDKLIF
>TRDJ3|TRDV2
CACDTLTGGTWDTRQMFF
>TRDJ1|TRDV2
CACDTVVLGDNQLIF
>TRDJ1|TRDV1
CALGEPAFLRPLDWGRLGGTDKLIF
>TRDJ1|TRDV2
CACGTVGLGEAADKLIF
>TRDJ1|TRDV2
CACDTLGDTGTDKLIF
>TRDJ1|TRAV38-2/DV8
CAYRSILVLVGGYAEHTDKLIF
>TRDJ1|TRDV2
CACDPLGDQVGDKLIF
>TRDJ1|TRDV1
CALGPPALEGNVLGDNTDKLIF
>TRDJ1|TRDV2
CACDTFPGIGVTDKLIF
>TRDJ1|TRDV2
CACDPIGGYTPGYTDKLIF
>TRDJ1|TRDV2
CACDMIPTDPLGDTSPNDKLIF
>TRDJ3|TRDV2
CACDTIGGTSSWDTRQMFF